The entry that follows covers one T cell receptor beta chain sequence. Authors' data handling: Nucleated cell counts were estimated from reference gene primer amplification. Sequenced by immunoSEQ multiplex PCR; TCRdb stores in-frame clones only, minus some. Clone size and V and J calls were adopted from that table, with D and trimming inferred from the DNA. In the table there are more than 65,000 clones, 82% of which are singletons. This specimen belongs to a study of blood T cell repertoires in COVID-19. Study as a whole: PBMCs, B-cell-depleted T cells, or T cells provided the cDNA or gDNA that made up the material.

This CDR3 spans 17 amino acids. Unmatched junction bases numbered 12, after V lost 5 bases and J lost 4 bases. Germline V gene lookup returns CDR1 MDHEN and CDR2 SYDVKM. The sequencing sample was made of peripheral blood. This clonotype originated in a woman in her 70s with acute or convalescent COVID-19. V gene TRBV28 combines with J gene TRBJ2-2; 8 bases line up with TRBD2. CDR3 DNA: TGTGCCAGCAGTCGCCCCGTCGGGGCGGGAGGCACCGGGGAGCTGTTTTTT. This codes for CASSRPVGAGGTGELFF.